The rows below give T cell receptor beta chains drawn from one sample of a study of human T cells and chemical hapten exposure. Using its own MiXCR run on the RACE reads, TCRdb lists one record per CDR3 protein. This sample yields under 40,000 distinct CDR3 sequences, of which about 6.3% are seen a single time; about a tenth belongs to the top ten. This specimen consisted of whole blood, obtained in connection with sensitization to the hapten diphenylcyclopropenone (DPC). The receptors stem from a woman in her 30s with alopecia areata. Some clones in this sample may be carry-over from other donors' samples. Each CDR3 is given with its conserved first and last residue. A D gene is named only where the DNA matches it firmly. Size is omitted from some rows. Given values are once, few, many or a class for expanded clones.

>NA|TRBV19|NA|TRBJ1-1
CASSFGGITTEAFF
TGTGCCAGTAGTTTCGGGGGGATTACGACTGAAGCTTTCTTT
>NA|TRBV12-3/TRBV12-4|medium-sized|TRBJ2-7
CASSLGPSSYEQYF
TGTGCCAGCAGCCTCGGTCCGAGCTCCTACGAGCAGTACTTC
>TRBD1|TRBV2|medium-sized|TRBJ1-1
CASSDGQGTEAFF
TGTGCCAGCAGCGATGGACAGGGCACTGAAGCTTTCTTT
>TRBD1|TRBV29-1|NA|TRBJ1-1
CSARTGQNTEAFF
TGCAGCGCGAGGACAGGGCAGAACACTGAAGCTTTCTTT
>NA|TRBV20-1|NA|TRBJ1-1
CSASSRLPYGTAEAFF
TGCAGTGCCTCCTCGCGTTTGCCCTACGGGACGGCTGAAGCTTTCTTT
>NA|TRBV6-6|many|TRBJ1-6
CASSYYEATQSPLHF
TGTGCCAGCAGTTACTACGAGGCCACACAATCACCCCTCCACTTT
>NA|TRBV30|few|TRBJ1-1
CAWNLRRNTEAFF
TGTGCCTGGAATCTGAGGAGGAACACTGAAGCTTTCTTT
>TRBD1|TRBV30|few|TRBJ2-7
CAWGDRVEQYF
TGTGCCTGGGGCGACAGGGTCGAGCAGTACTTC
>NA|TRBV4-3|many|TRBJ1-2
CASSQDYRNGYTF
TGCGCCAGCAGCCAAGACTACAGGAATGGCTACACCTTC
>NA|TRBV6-1|few|TRBJ2-1
CASSEYSSGNSYNEQFF
TGTGCCAGCAGTGAATATTCTTCAGGAAACTCCTACAATGAGCAGTTCTTC
>NA|TRBV9|NA|TRBJ1-1
CASSASPGDGTEAFF
TGTGCCAGCAGCGCGTCGCCCGGGGACGGCACTGAAGCTTTCTTT
>NA|TRBV4-3|NA|TRBJ2-6
CASSQDAGTGANVLTF
TGCGCCAGCAGCCAAGATGCCGGGACTGGGGCCAACGTCCTGACTTTC
>NA|TRBV18|many|TRBJ2-5
CASSPQTGETQYF
TGTGCCAGCTCACCACAGACCGGGGAGACCCAGTACTTC
>NA|TRBV28|many|TRBJ1-3
CASSLADGNTIYF
TGTGCCAGCAGTTTGGCGGATGGAAACACCATATATTTT
>NA|TRBV7-2|NA|TRBJ1-1
CASSSTRDGEAFF
TGTGCCAGCAGCTCCACCCGGGACGGAGAAGCTTTCTTT
>TRBD1|TRBV9|NA|TRBJ1-4
CASSDGTDEKLFF
TGTGCCAGCAGCGACGGGACAGATGAAAAACTGTTTTTT
>TRBD1|TRBV7-2|NA|TRBJ1-5
CASSLIGQGYQPQHF
TGTGCCAGCAGCTTAATAGGACAGGGGTATCAGCCCCAGCATTTT
>NA|TRBV10-3|many|TRBJ2-3
CATRDASSTDTQYF
TGTGCCACCCGGGACGCCTCTAGCACAGATACGCAGTATTTT
>TRBD2|TRBV14|few|TRBJ2-7
CASSQDAGTSKYF
TGTGCCAGCAGCCAAGATGCCGGGACTAGCAAGTACTTC
>TRBD2|TRBV7-3|few|TRBJ2-1
CASSPGGTSGATYNEQFF
TGTGCCAGCAGCCCCGGCGGGACTAGCGGGGCCACCTACAATGAGCAGTTCTTC
>NA|TRBV4-2|NA|TRBJ2-6
CASSQEGAGVPSGANVLTF
TGTGCCAGCAGCCAAGAAGGAGCAGGGGTCCCCTCTGGGGCCAACGTCCTGACTTTC
>NA|TRBV7-2|many|TRBJ2-3
CASNRSPRDTQYF
TGTGCCAGCAACCGATCGCCCCGAGATACGCAGTATTTT
>NA|TRBV4-1|many|TRBJ2-1
CASSQGGGLYNEQFF
TGCGCCAGCAGCCAAGGGGGTGGGTTGTACAATGAGCAGTTCTTC
>NA|TRBV29-1|many|TRBJ1-2
CSVGDGSQANYGYTF
TGCAGCGTGGGGGACGGTTCACAAGCTAACTATGGCTACACCTTC
>TRBD2|TRBV28|NA|TRBJ2-7
CASRELDGRGGYEQYF
TGTGCCAGCAGAGAACTTGACGGGCGGGGGGGCTACGAGCAGTACTTC
>NA|TRBV6-5|many|TRBJ1-6
CASSYSGTMVGSPLHF
TGTGCCAGCAGTTACTCAGGCACCATGGTGGGTTCACCCCTCCACTTT
>NA|TRBV30|few|TRBJ2-2
CAWDRMNTGELFF
TGTGCCTGGGACAGAATGAACACCGGGGAGCTGTTTTTT
>NA|TRBV3-1|few|TRBJ2-7
CASSQYPDSYEQYF
TGTGCCAGCAGCCAATATCCGGACAGCTACGAGCAGTACTTC
>NA|TRBV10-2|many|TRBJ1-1
CASSESGNTEAFF
TGCGCCAGCAGTGAGTCTGGGAACACTGAAGCTTTCTTT